This entry lists 24 T cell receptor beta chains sequenced from one sample in a study of T cells in Graves' hyperthyroidism and ophthalmopathy. RNA transcripts were the template for amplifying TCR beta CDR3 regions. With the HTBI primer set, the TCR CDR3 went through a first round of RT-PCR. MiXCR, run by TCRdb on the multiplex PCR reads, gives a single entry per CDR3 protein. The sample has about 300,000 distinct CDR3 sequences, roughly 19% seen once. Sequencing was performed on blood. These receptors were obtained from a man aged 50 to 60 with Graves' ophthalmopathy.

This clonotype was recorded at least ten times. The V and J genes are TRBV5-1 and TRBJ1-1; no clear D. This CDR3 has 15 amino acids. Germline values: CDR1 SGHRS, CDR2 YFSETQ. The germline V and J ends were trimmed by 2 bases and 6 bases, with 17 bases remaining between them. CDR3 bases: TGCGCCAGCAGCTTAAATAAGAAGATCACCGCTGAAGCTTTCTTT. It yields the protein CASSLNKKITAEAFF. The full variable domain, its missing parts supplied by reference TRBV5-1 and TRBJ1-1, is KAGVTQTPRYLIKTRGQQVTLSCSPISGHRSVSWYQQTPGQGLQFLFEYFSETQRNKGNFPGRFSGRQFSNSRSEMNVSTLELGDSALYLCASSLNKKITAEAFFGQGTRLTVV.

This clonotype was seen repeatedly, ten times or more. This sequence joins TRBV3-1 and TRBJ2-1; TRBD2 aligns across 9 bases. Germline-derived CDR1 and CDR2 are LGHDT and YNNKEL (reference sequence). The CDR3 covers 16 residues. V lost 1 base and J lost 6; bases outside the gene matches: 7. This chain's CDR3 is CASSQGGLAGSNEQFF. The CDR3, as DNA: TGTGCCAGCAGCCAAGGGGGCCTAGCGGGATCCAATGAGCAGTTCTTC.

This clonotype has more than one count but fewer than ten. This chain joins TRBV5-1 and TRBJ2-3; 8 nucleotides line up with TRBD2. The CDR3 spans 17 residues. The ends lost 4 bases at V and 0 bases at J; junction bases unmatched: 10. The V gene's germline CDR1 is SGHRS and CDR2 YFSETQ. This chain's CDR3 is CASSPWGSGASTDTQYF. CDR3 coding DNA: TGCGCCAGCAGCCCCTGGGGTAGCGGGGCTAGCACAGATACGCAGTATTTT.

This chain links TRBV10-2 with TRBJ1-5; TRBD1 matches at 7 bases. This CDR3 region has 15 residues. V shed 5 bases and J 0 bases; nucleotides not matched to a gene: 4. Germline assignment: CDR1 WSHSY and CDR2 SAAADI. The CDR3 DNA follows: TGCGCCAGCAGTAAAACAGGGGATAGCAATCAGCCCCAGCATTTT. Translated: CASSKTGDSNQPQHF.

This chain uses TRBV6-1 with TRBJ2-5, with TRBD2 matching over 15 bases. The CDR3 length is 16 residues. The germline V gene encodes CDR1 MNHNS and CDR2 SASEGT. V gave up 6 bases and J gave up 2 bases; unmatched junction bases: 4. The CDR3 bases are TGTGCCAGCAGCGGGACTAGCGGGAGGCTACAAGAGACCCAGTACTTC. This encodes CASSGTSGRLQETQYF.

This clonotype was observed a handful of times. This rearrangement joins TRBV7-9 to TRBJ2-7, with D perhaps matching TRBD2 (6 bases). This CDR3 has 15 amino acids. Trimming cost V 3 bases and J 4 bases, with 16 bases left between them. The V gene's germline CDR1 is SEHNR and CDR2 FQNEAQ (reference sequence). The CDR3 coding sequence is TGTGCCAGCAGCTTTAGCGGCGGAGGGAGTTACGAGCAGTACTTC. It encodes CASSFSGGGSYEQYF.

This clonotype came up many times. Written as DNA, the CDR3 is TGTGCCAGCAGCTTGGGGGGGAGGGCGAACACTGAAGCTTTCTTT. Translation gives CASSLGGRANTEAFF. V usage is TRBV7-6 and J usage is TRBJ1-1; D is perhaps TRBD1 (5 bases). CDR3 length: 15 amino acids. From germline, CDR1 is SGHVS and CDR2 FNYEAQ. Trimming stripped 3 bases from V and 1 base from J, with 12 bases between.

This clonotype was detected many times. This chain links TRBV5-8 with TRBJ1-1; weak D call: TRBD1 (5 bases). Trimming removed 1 base from V and 1 base from J, with 8 bases in between. This CDR3 contains 14 residues. Germline V lookup: CDR1 SGHTS, CDR2 YDEGEE. For the CDR3, the DNA is TGTGCCAGCAGCTTGCAGGGATCGAACACTGAAGCTTTCTTT. Its translation is CASSLQGSNTEAFF.

The chain uses TRBV11-2 and TRBJ1-3; D is unclear. Germline V gene data show CDR1 as SGHAT and CDR2 as FQNNGV. Trimming removed 1 base from V and 1 base from J, with 11 bases in between. The CDR3 is 16 amino acids. The CDR3 nucleotides are TGTGCCAGCAGCTTAGGAATCCGGATGTCTGGAAACACCATATATTTT. This encodes CASSLGIRMSGNTIYF.

The rearrangement uses TRBV6-5 and TRBJ2-2; TRBD1 agrees at 9 bases. Losses at the gene ends were 3 bases for V and 7 bases for J; bases not matched to a gene: 6. Looked up from germline, CDR1 is MNHEY and CDR2 is SVGAGI. CDR3 length: 15 residues. The DNA for the CDR3 is TGTGCCAGCAGTTATCCGGGACAGGGCAGCGGGGAGCTGTTTTTT. Its protein is CASSYPGQGSGELFF.

This clonotype has only a few counts. This rearrangement joins TRBV24-1 to TRBJ2-1; no clear D gene. V lost 9 bases, J lost 6 bases, and 20 bases lay in between. The CDR3 loop spans 15 amino acids. Germline V gene sequence: CDR1 KGHDR, CDR2 SFDVKD. As DNA, the CDR3 is TGTGCCACCGATCGCCCCAGCGCGAGACGCAATGAGCAGTTCTTC. This gives the protein CATDRPSARRNEQFF.

Ten or more counts support this clonotype. This sequence joins TRBV5-8 and TRBJ2-4; TRBD2 matches 8 bases. Germline trimming cut 2 bases from V and 3 bases from J; bases unmatched to any gene: 4. This CDR3 region has 15 residues. Looked up from germline, CDR1 is SGHTS and CDR2 is YDEGEE. The CDR3 reads CASSLFSGNKNIQYF. CDR3 nucleotides: TGTGCCAGCAGCTTATTTAGCGGGAACAAAAACATTCAGTACTTC. The full variable domain, rest sourced from reference TRBV5-8 and TRBJ2-4, is EAGVTQSPTHLIKTRGQQATLRCSPISGHTSVYWYQQALGLGLQFLLWYDEGEERNRGNFPPRFSGRQFPNYSSELNVNALELEDSALYLCASSLFSGNKNIQYFGAGTRLSVL.

This clonotype has at least ten counts. J is TRBJ2-1 and V is TRBV5-1; unclear D gene. Trimming took 3 bases from V and 7 from J, leaving 5 bases between them. Looked up from germline, CDR1 is SGHRS and CDR2 is YFSETQ. This CDR3 is 11 amino acids long. The CDR3 DNA is TGCGCCAGCAGCTGGTTAAATGAGCAGTTCTTC. Translating it yields CASSWLNEQFF.

This clonotype was observed at least ten times. An end of the junction does not agree with germline; a read error may underlie this. This sequence joins TRBV6-1 and TRBJ2-7; D possibly corresponds to TRBD2 (6 bases). CDR3 size: 11 residues. From germline, CDR1 is MNHNS and CDR2 SASEGT. DNA for the CDR3: TGCACAATTCGGGGGTATTACGAGCAGTACTTC. Translating it yields CTIRGYYEQYF.

This clonotype was seen a handful of times. The V gene is TRBV7-3, the J gene TRBJ2-6; D ambiguous. This CDR3 contains 11 residues. With 8 bases removed from V and 4 bases from J, the gap between germline ends came to 3 bases. Looked up from germline, CDR1 is SGHTA and CDR2 is FQGTGA. CDR3 sequence reads: CASGGANVLTF. The CDR3 DNA reads TGTGCCAGCGGGGGGGCCAACGTCCTGACTTTC.

The chain uses TRBV14 and TRBJ1-1; a possible D gene is TRBD1 (5 bases). CDR1 is SGHDN, CDR2 FVKESK, per germline. V lost 0 bases, J lost 10 bases, and 12 bases lay in between. The CDR3 length is 13 residues. The DNA of the CDR3 is TGTGCCAGCAGCCAAGATCGGGGGGTTGGAGCTTTCTTT. Translated: CASSQDRGVGAFF.

This clonotype was recorded at least ten times. This chain uses TRBV28 with TRBJ2-5; TRBD1 might be the D (5 bases). CDR3 length: 15 residues. Between the trimmed V and J ends, which lost 5 bases and 2 bases, there was a span of 15 bases. Looked up from germline, CDR1 is MDHEN and CDR2 is SYDVKM. DNA of the CDR3: TGTGCCAGCAGTCCGACTCAGGGAAATCAAGAGACCCAGTACTTC. The encoded protein is CASSPTQGNQETQYF.

This clonotype was observed at least ten times. The rearrangement links TRBV30 to TRBJ1-1; D possibly corresponds to TRBD1 (6 bases). The germline V gene encodes CDR1 GTSNPN and CDR2 SVGIG (reference sequence). The length of the CDR3 is 13 residues. The ends were cut back, 8 bases at V and 6 bases at J, with 19 bases in the middle. CDR3 sequence reads: CASTGDGGSEAFF. For the CDR3, the DNA is TGTGCCAGCACAGGCGATGGGGGCTCTGAAGCTTTCTTT.

This clonotype showed up many times. V is TRBV3-1 and J is TRBJ2-5; 11 bases match TRBD1. V trimming: 6 bases; J trimming: 4 bases; junction bases outside the gene matches: 10. The CDR3 covers 16 residues. CDR1 LGHDT and CDR2 YNNKEL come from the germline V gene (reference sequence). The CDR3: CASSGQGARYRETQYF. CDR3 sequence (DNA): TGTGCCAGCAGTGGACAGGGGGCAAGATATCGAGAGACCCAGTACTTC.

This clonotype has just a few counts. The gene calls are TRBV18 and TRBJ1-1, with D perhaps TRBD1 (5 bases). The length of the CDR3 is 18 residues. Trimming removed 4 bases from V and 1 base from J, with 22 bases in between. Germline CDR1 is KGHSH and CDR2 is LQKENI. The CDR3 here is CASSLTGLQGIWNTEAFF. DNA of the CDR3: TGTGCCAGCTCACTCACGGGTCTCCAGGGTATTTGGAACACTGAAGCTTTCTTT.

The genes are TRBV6-2 or TRBV6-3 and TRBJ2-1; 10 nucleotides match TRBD2. CDR3 size: 14 residues. V lost 2 bases to trimming and J lost 10 bases; unmatched junction nucleotides: 5. Per germline, CDR1 MNHEY and CDR2 SVGEGT. DNA for the CDR3: TGTGCCAGCAGTTACACTAGCGGGACGGGGGAGCAGTTCTTC. Residues: CASSYTSGTGEQFF.

This clonotype was observed many times. This chain uses TRBV28 with TRBJ2-7, with TRBD1 matching over 10 bases. The CDR3 spans 15 residues. The V and J ends lost 3 bases and 3 bases, in that order; junction bases with no gene match: 5. Per germline, CDR1 MDHEN and CDR2 SYDVKM. The CDR3 DNA follows: TGTGCCAGCAGTTTTACGGGACAGGGGATCTACGAGCAGTACTTC. Translation: CASSFTGQGIYEQYF. Drawing the rest from reference TRBV28 and TRBJ2-7, the complete variable domain is DVKVTQSSRYLVKRTGEKVFLECVQDMDHENMFWYRQDPGLGLRLIYFSYDVKMKEKGDIPEGYSVSREKKERFSLILESASTNQTSMYLCASSFTGQGIYEQYFGPGTRLTVT.

This clonotype showed up just a few times. The chain combines TRBV12-3 or TRBV12-4 with TRBJ1-5, with D possibly TRBD1 on 5 matching bases. Trimming left V 7 bases short and J 4 bases short, with 14 bases between. The CDR3 has 14 residues. CDR3 residues: CASTPGDGNQPQHF. Here the CDR3 DNA reads TGTGCCAGCACCCCCGGGGACGGAAATCAGCCCCAGCATTTT.

In its sample, this clonotype was seen many times. This chain connects TRBV11-3 to TRBJ2-1; D tentatively fits TRBD1 or TRBD2 (5 bases each). Trimming cost V 5 bases and J 9 bases, with 11 bases left between them. CDR1 is SGHNT, CDR2 YENEEA, per germline. This CDR3 comprises 12 residues. The CDR3 spells CASSPKRGEQFF. The CDR3 DNA follows: TGTGCCAGCAGCCCAAAGAGGGGTGAGCAGTTCTTC.